This T cell receptor (beta chain) was captured in a study of blood T cell repertoires in COVID-19. The CDR3 consists of 16 residues. J gave up 2 bases and V 5 bases, and 11 bases lay outside the gene matches. CDR1 is SGHAT, CDR2 FQNNGV, per germline. Libraries were prepared by immunoSEQ multiplex PCR; TCRdb keeps only in-frame clonotypes and omits some of them. This sample yields 110,000 to 150,000 clones, of which under 85% are seen a single time; 1.5% to 2% belongs to the top ten. The chain carries TRBV11-2 and TRBJ2-7; TRBD2 matches 8 bases. Sequenced sample: PBMCs or T cells enriched from blood (not recorded which). This sequence was found in a young woman who had been exposed to COVID-19. CDR3 coding DNA: TGTGCCAGCAGCCGAGCGGGAGCCTCCCGGACCTACGAGCAGTACTTC. Its protein is CASSRAGASRTYEQYF.